The 21 T cell receptor beta chains reported below all come from one sample, sequenced in a study of blood T cell repertoires in COVID-19 (dated by TCRdb to the early 2020s). The protocol used for the library was the immunoSEQ multiplex PCR assay. As stored in TCRdb, this immuneACCESS dataset retains in-frame rearrangements with V and J assigned. A fraction of the clones does not appear; measured against another copy, unresolved V genes explain less than half of the discrepancy, and the remainder lacks a known reason. Counted in this sample were about 170,000 clones; about four fifths of them appeared once. The ten most abundant clones make up over 2.5% of the sample. Sequenced sample: peripheral blood. The origin of the receptors is a human donor with acute or convalescent COVID-19. The donor label of this sample is uncertain.

The rearrangement uses TRBV18 and TRBJ1-4; the match to TRBD1 covers 8 bases. The CDR3 is 16 residues long. The trim removed 2 bases at V and 6 bases at J, leaving 8 bases unmatched. Per the germline V gene, CDR1 is KGHSH and CDR2 is LQKENI. DNA of the CDR3: TGTGCCAGCTCACCATATCAGGGGGCGAAGGATGAAAAACTGTTTTTT. This codes for CASSPYQGAKDEKLFF.

The chain joins TRBV5-6 to TRBJ2-2, with 12 bases aligning to TRBD2. The germline CDR1 and CDR2 sequences are SGHDT and YYEEEE. J gave up 5 bases and V 3 bases, and 5 bases lay outside the gene matches. The CDR3 has 16 amino acids. The CDR3 reads CASSSSGRAGTGELFF. Written as DNA, the CDR3 is TGTGCCAGCAGCTCTAGCGGGAGGGCCGGAACCGGGGAGCTGTTTTTT.

V gene TRBV28 combines with J gene TRBJ1-2; the match to TRBD1 covers 8 bases. Looked up from germline, CDR1 is MDHEN and CDR2 is SYDVKM. CDR3 length: 14 amino acids. Trimming at V came to 3 bases and at J to 8 bases, leaving 8 bases not matched to a gene. The CDR3 DNA is TGTGCCAGCAGTTTTGGGCAGGGGGCTGGAGGCTACACCTTC. This codes for CASSFGQGAGGYTF.

V and J are TRBV11-2 and TRBJ2-1, with D perhaps TRBD1 (6 bases). The V end was cut by 3 bases, the J end by 9 bases, with 15 bases between. Germline lookup yields CDR1 SGHAT and CDR2 FQNNGV. The CDR3 sequence is 14 residues long. In DNA, the CDR3 is TGTGCCAGCAGCTTGGACAGTTGGGGTGGTGAGCAGTTCTTC. This translates into CASSLDSWGGEQFF.

This clone has more than one count but fewer than ten. The chain combines TRBV28 with TRBJ1-2, with TRBD1 matching 8 bases. Trimming at V came to 1 base and at J to 4 bases, leaving 5 bases not matched to a gene. The CDR3 loop spans 15 amino acids. Per the germline V gene, CDR1 is MDHEN and CDR2 is SYDVKM. The CDR3 DNA is TGTGCCAGCAGTTTATCGGGCAGGGGGCTCTATGGCTACACCTTC. Amino acids: CASSLSGRGLYGYTF.

A single count supports this clone. The chain employs TRBV9 and TRBJ1-3, with unresolved D. V was clipped by 0 bases and J by 1 base, with 8 bases between them. Germline V gene sequence: CDR1 SGDLS, CDR2 YYNGEE. The CDR3 runs to 15 residues. The CDR3 loop is CASSVAPVSGNTIYF. CDR3 nucleotides: TGTGCCAGCAGCGTAGCACCAGTATCTGGAAACACCATATATTTT. Using reference TRBV9 and TRBJ1-3 for the parts outside the CDR3, the full variable domain is DSGVTQTPKHLITATGQRVTLRCSPRSGDLSVYWYQQSLDQGLQFLIQYYNGEERAKGNILERFSAQQFPDLHSELNLSSLELGDSALYFCASSVAPVSGNTIYFGEGSWLTVV.

The V gene is TRBV7-9, the J gene TRBJ2-5; 8 bases fit TRBD2. V trimming: 11 bases; J trimming: 0 bases; junction bases outside the gene matches: 23. Germline CDR1 reads SEHNR; CDR2 reads FQNEAQ (reference sequence). CDR3 length: 19 amino acids. This CDR3 reads CALPSTLVRGVTYQETQYF. For the CDR3, the DNA is TGTGCCCTACCTTCAACCCTCGTGCGGGGGGTCACGTACCAAGAGACCCAGTACTTC.

The chain employs TRBV19 and TRBJ1-1, with D perhaps matching TRBD1 (5 bases). From germline, CDR1 is LNHDA and CDR2 SQIVND (reference sequence). The V end lost 3 bases, the J end lost 3 bases, and 8 bases lay between the germline ends. The CDR3 is 13 amino acids. The CDR3 loop reads CASSMARDTEAFF. Here the CDR3 DNA reads TGTGCCAGTAGTATGGCCAGGGACACTGAAGCTTTCTTT.

This chain uses TRBV29-1 with TRBJ2-2; the match to TRBD1 covers 9 bases. This CDR3 region has 14 residues. CDR1 and CDR2 from the germline V gene are SQVTM and ANQGSEA. After removal of 4 bases from V and 4 bases from J, the junction contained 4 bases not matched to a gene. The CDR3 is CSVGGQGGTGELFF. The CDR3 nucleotides are TGCAGCGTTGGGGGACAGGGTGGCACCGGGGAGCTGTTTTTT.

The chain links TRBV3-1 (or the pseudogene TRBV3-2) to TRBJ1-1; a weak D match, TRBD1 (6 bases). CDR3 length: 14 amino acids. V was pared by 10 bases and J by 9 bases, with 24 bases between. Germline values: CDR1 LGHDT, CDR2 YNNKEL (reference sequence). The CDR3 bases are TGTGCCACCGATAGAACAGGGTCCCCGGGACAAGCTTTCTTT. Translated, it gives CATDRTGSPGQAFF.

The J gene is TRBJ1-1, the V gene TRBV6-5; TRBD1 matches 10 bases. Germline-derived CDR1 and CDR2 are MNHEY and SVGAGI. The length of the CDR3 is 14 residues. Trimming at V came to 8 bases and at J to 1 base, leaving 4 bases not matched to a gene. The CDR3 DNA reads TGTGCCAGCGGGGGGGACAGGGGGAACACTGAAGCTTTCTTT. The encoded protein is CASGGDRGNTEAFF.

The V call is TRBV11-2, the J call TRBJ2-6; 8 nucleotides agree with TRBD1. The junction had 8 bases not matched to a gene; V was cut back by 4 bases and J by 0 bases. Germline V lookup: CDR1 SGHAT, CDR2 FQNNGV. There are 18 residues in the CDR3. The CDR3 sequence: CASSSLRGPPSGANVLTF. CDR3 coding DNA: TGTGCCAGCAGCTCACTCAGGGGGCCTCCCTCTGGGGCCAACGTCCTGACTTTC.

This rearrangement joins TRBV9 to TRBJ2-3; D remains ambiguous. Trimming took 3 bases from V and 0 from J, leaving 14 bases between them. This CDR3 has 16 amino acids. Germline loops: CDR1 SGDLS, CDR2 YYNGEE. CDR3 loop: CASSAVAVGSTDTQYF. CDR3 in DNA: TGTGCCAGCAGCGCGGTAGCTGTGGGTAGCACAGATACGCAGTATTTT.

This chain links TRBV5-1 with TRBJ1-5; the D gene is possibly TRBD1 (6 bases). The germline V gene encodes CDR1 SGHRS and CDR2 YFSETQ. The V end lost 4 bases, the J end lost 6 bases, and 17 bases lay between the germline ends. CDR3 size: 15 residues. CDR3 amino acids: CASSDGQRITQPQHF. The CDR3 coding sequence is TGCGCCAGCAGCGACGGACAGAGGATCACTCAGCCCCAGCATTTT.

This chain links TRBV15 with TRBJ2-2, with D tentatively TRBD2 (5 bases). Germline values: CDR1 LNHNV, CDR2 YYDKDF (reference sequence). This CDR3 comprises 16 residues. V was clipped by 0 bases and J by 4 bases, with 12 bases between them. The CDR3 reads CATSRDLASSTGELFF. The CDR3 DNA follows: TGTGCCACCAGCAGAGATCTGGCTAGCAGCACCGGGGAGCTGTTTTTT.

The chain couples TRBV30 to TRBJ2-1; TRBD2 agrees at 11 bases. J lost 6 bases, V lost 1 base, and 5 bases had no gene match. Germline loops: CDR1 GTSNPN, CDR2 SVGIG (reference sequence). CDR3 size: 15 residues. CDR3 loop: CAWSGIAGGLNEQFF. Written as DNA, the CDR3 is TGTGCCTGGAGTGGAATAGCGGGGGGGCTCAATGAGCAGTTCTTC.

The chain uses TRBV28 and TRBJ2-4; weak D call: TRBD2 (6 bases). V shed 5 bases and J shed 2 bases, with 13 bases lying between them. The CDR3 has 15 residues. Germline V gene lookup returns CDR1 MDHEN and CDR2 SYDVKM. For the CDR3, the DNA is TGTGCCAGCAGTGGAGGGTTTGGTTCCAAAAACATTCAGTACTTC. It translates to CASSGGFGSKNIQYF.

Turning to this clone: Other DNA sequences within the sample encode an identical CDR3. The chain employs TRBV5-1 and TRBJ1-5, with TRBD1 matching over 9 bases. The trim removed 4 bases at V and 7 bases at J, leaving 6 bases unmatched. CDR1 and CDR2 from the germline V gene are SGHRS and YFSETQ. This CDR3 is 14 amino acids long. CDR3 in DNA: TGCGCCAGCAGCGGGGGACAGGGAGAACAGCCCCAGCATTTT. This gives the protein CASSGGQGEQPQHF.

This clone was counted once. This chain connects TRBV28 to TRBJ1-2; D is unresolved. Trimming removed 5 bases at V and 4 bases at J, with 8 bases between. CDR1 and CDR2 (germline): MDHEN, SYDVKM. The CDR3 spans 12 residues. The CDR3 bases are TGTGCCAGCAGTAGAGAAACCTATGGCTACACCTTC. This sequence encodes CASSRETYGYTF.

The rearrangement links TRBV7-2 to TRBJ1-1; the D gene is possibly TRBD1 (6 bases). Germline CDR1 and CDR2: SGHTA and FQGNSA. Deletions cut 7 bases from V and 4 bases from J, with 13 bases between. This CDR3 is built from 13 residues. CDR3 residues: CASTSRGTTEAFF. In DNA, the CDR3 is TGTGCCAGCACCTCTAGGGGGACCACTGAAGCTTTCTTT. The whole variable domain, remainder taken from reference TRBV7-2 and TRBJ1-1, is GAGVSQSPSNKVTEKGKDVELRCDPISGHTALYWYRQSLGQGLEFLIYFQGNSAPDKSGLPSDRFSAERTGGSVSTLTIQRTQQEDSAVYLCASTSRGTTEAFFGQGTRLTVV.

The rearrangement links TRBV27 to TRBJ1-4; a weak D match, TRBD1 (6 bases). The CDR3 extends over 15 amino acids. Trimming took 3 bases from V and 2 from J, leaving 10 bases between them. Germline V gene lookup returns CDR1 MNHEY and CDR2 SMNVEV (reference sequence). For the CDR3, the DNA is TGTGCCAGCAGTTTTCGACAGGCGACTAATGAAAAACTGTTTTTT. It encodes CASSFRQATNEKLFF. Filled out from reference TRBV27 and TRBJ1-4, the complete variable domain reads EAQVTQNPRYLITVTGKKLTVTCSQNMNHEYMSWYRQDPGLGLRQIYYSMNVEVTDKGDVPEGYKVSRKEKRNFPLILESPSPNQTSLYFCASSFRQATNEKLFFGSGTQLSVL.